Presented here are 24 T cell receptor beta chains from one specimen sequenced in a study of cytomegalovirus exposure and HLA in healthy donors. PCR involved 60 Vbeta and 13 Jbeta primers. The table came from immunoSEQ multiplex PCR; TCRdb's copy has only in-frame clones and leaves some out. The sample carries 80,000 to 95,000 clones, about 79% recorded once. Sequenced input: PBMCs. These receptors were taken from a man aged 18 to 29 in good health and CMV-seropositive.

The rearrangement links TRBV6-5 to TRBJ2-1, with D possibly TRBD1 on 6 matching bases. CDR3 length equals 15 residues. Germline V gene sequence: CDR1 MNHEY, CDR2 SVGAGI. Trimming pared 5 bases from V and 6 bases from J, leaving 17 bases between. This chain's CDR3 is CASSRARGYSNEQFF. The CDR3 DNA reads as TGTGCCAGCAGTAGGGCCAGGGGCTATTCCAATGAGCAGTTCTTC.

The genes are TRBV9 and TRBJ1-1, with a possible D match to TRBD1 (5 bases). Trimming removed 0 bases at V and 5 bases at J, with 14 bases between. Germline V gene data show CDR1 as SGDLS and CDR2 as YYNGEE. The length of the CDR3 is 15 residues. CDR3: CASSVGGSGRTEAFF. The CDR3 bases are TGTGCCAGCAGCGTAGGGGGGTCAGGGAGGACTGAAGCTTTCTTT.

To note about this clone: The junction departs from the called germline gene at one end, perhaps through a read error. The V and J genes are TRBV7-9 and TRBJ1-1; a weak D match, TRBD1 (5 bases). Germline lookup yields CDR1 SEHNR and CDR2 FQNEAQ (reference sequence). CDR3 length: 15 amino acids. The CDR3 protein is CASSLAAGLKTEAFF. The CDR3 region has the DNA TGTGCCAGCAGCTTAGCGGCAGGGTTGAAAACTGAAGCTTTCTTT.

The chain carries TRBV7-8 and TRBJ2-1; D might be TRBD2 (5 bases). Trimming removed 3 bases from V and 6 bases from J, with 12 bases in between. Germline assignment: CDR1 SGHVS and CDR2 FQNEAQ. There are 14 residues in the CDR3. The CDR3 sequence is CASSFALAGNEQFF. For the CDR3, the DNA is TGTGCCAGCAGCTTCGCCCTGGCGGGCAATGAGCAGTTCTTC.

The CDR3 coding sequence is TGTGCCAGCAGCGGAGGGGGCTCTCGCACAGATACGCAGTATTTT. It yields the protein CASSGGGSRTDTQYF. V gene TRBV6-5 combines with J gene TRBJ2-3; the D gene is possibly TRBD1 (7 bases). Germline CDR1 and CDR2: MNHEY and SVGAGI. V lost 6 bases and J 1 base, leaving 14 bases between the germline ends. The CDR3 is 15 residues long.

This chain uses TRBV4-1 with TRBJ2-1; D possibly corresponds to TRBD1 (5 bases). In germline, CDR1 is MGHRA, CDR2 YSYEKL. V lost 7 bases and J 7 bases, leaving 23 bases between the germline ends. This CDR3 region has 16 residues. CDR3 sequence reads: CASNQILQGTWNEQFF. As DNA, the CDR3 is TGCGCCAGCAACCAGATCCTGCAGGGTACTTGGAATGAGCAGTTCTTC.

The chain joins TRBV5-1 to TRBJ2-5, with 8 bases fitting TRBD2. V dropped 6 bases and J dropped 4; count of bases not matched to a gene: 8. Germline V gene lookup returns CDR1 SGHRS and CDR2 YFSETQ. The CDR3 has 14 residues. This CDR3 reads CASTFSGDRETQYF. As DNA, the CDR3 is TGCGCCAGCACTTTTAGCGGGGACCGAGAGACCCAGTACTTC. The whole variable domain, remainder taken from reference TRBV5-1 and TRBJ2-5, is KAGVTQTPRYLIKTRGQQVTLSCSPISGHRSVSWYQQTPGQGLQFLFEYFSETQRNKGNFPGRFSGRQFSNSRSEMNVSTLELGDSALYLCASTFSGDRETQYFGPGTRLLVL.

V and J are TRBV28 and TRBJ2-2, with D maybe TRBD1 (5 bases). The ends were cut back, 1 base at V and 2 bases at J, with 20 bases in the middle. The CDR3 covers 19 residues. Germline V CDR1 and CDR2: MDHEN, SYDVKM. The CDR3 protein is CASSLSSLPQDLNTGELFF. CDR3 nucleotide sequence: TGTGCCAGCAGTTTATCCTCTCTCCCACAGGACCTAAACACCGGGGAGCTGTTTTTT.

This chain links TRBV7-6 with TRBJ1-5; possibly TRBD1 for D (5 bases). CDR3 length: 20 amino acids. The V and J ends lost 1 base and 2 bases respectively, with 24 bases between them. CDR1 and CDR2 from the germline V gene are SGHVS and FNYEAQ. CDR3 nucleotide sequence: TGTGCCAGCAGCTTAGGTGCAGGAACAGGTGACATTGGCGGCAATCAGCCCCAGCATTTT. It specifies CASSLGAGTGDIGGNQPQHF.

This clone was detected only a few times. The chain couples TRBV10-3 to TRBJ2-6, with 9 bases aligning to TRBD1. Per germline, CDR1 ENHRY and CDR2 SYGVKD. The CDR3 covers 17 residues. Unmatched junction bases numbered 6, after V lost 6 bases and J lost 0 bases. The CDR3 is CAIRGDRAGSGANVLTF. The CDR3 DNA is TGTGCCATCAGGGGGGACAGGGCAGGCTCTGGGGCCAACGTCCTGACTTTC.

The chain recombines TRBV7-9 with TRBJ2-7; a weak D match, TRBD1 (5 bases). The germline CDR1 and CDR2 sequences are SEHNR and FQNEAQ (reference sequence). V lost 2 bases and J lost 5, with 13 bases in between. The CDR3 length is 14 residues. The CDR3 sequence is CASSLNSDNHEQYF. CDR3 coding DNA: TGTGCCAGCAGCTTAAATTCGGACAACCACGAGCAGTACTTC.

This clone was recorded once. No conserved phenylalanine or tryptophan ends this CDR3, so it is likely a read error. The V call is TRBV29-1, the J call TRBJ2-3; 7 bases match TRBD2. This CDR3 region has 13 residues. Trimming cost V 2 bases and J 3 bases; bases outside gene matches: 2. CDR1 and CDR2 from the germline V gene are SQVTM and ANQGSEA. The CDR3 DNA sequence: TGCAGCGTTGAACTAGCGGAAACAGATACGCAGTATGTT. Its translation: CSVELAETDTQYV.

The CDR3 nucleotides read TGTGCCAGCAGTTACTGGGGGGAGGGCCGCAATGAGCAGTTCTTC. Protein: CASSYWGEGRNEQFF. This sequence joins TRBV6-5 and TRBJ2-1, with TRBD2 matching 7 bases. V was clipped by 1 base and J by 6 bases; unmatched bases: 6. CDR1 is MNHEY, CDR2 SVGAGI, per germline. This CDR3 has 15 residues.

This chain links TRBV28 with TRBJ1-1; perhaps TRBD1 as D (5 bases). V was cut by 6 bases and J by 2 bases, with 13 bases left in between. This CDR3 spans 14 amino acids. CDR1 and CDR2 from the germline V gene are MDHEN and SYDVKM. As DNA, the CDR3 is TGTGCCAGCAGCTGGGGCAGTCTAAACACTGAAGCTTTCTTT. Protein sequence: CASSWGSLNTEAFF.

The chain uses TRBV4-1 and TRBJ2-3; possibly TRBD1 for D (6 bases). The CDR3 contains 15 residues. V was cut by 3 bases and J by 4 bases, with 14 bases left in between. Germline CDR1 and CDR2: MGHRA and YSYEKL. This CDR3 is CASSHSTGNADTQYF. The DNA for the CDR3 is TGCGCCAGCAGCCATTCGACAGGTAACGCAGATACGCAGTATTTT.

V gene TRBV18 combines with J gene TRBJ1-1; weak D call: TRBD1 (6 bases). Trimming removed 3 bases from V and 7 bases from J, with 12 bases in between. Germline V gene sequence: CDR1 KGHSH, CDR2 LQKENI. The CDR3 extends over 13 amino acids. CDR3 DNA sequence: TGTGCCAGCTCACCCGCGCTAGGGGGTGAAGCTTTCTTT. It specifies CASSPALGGEAFF.

The V call is TRBV7-9, the J call TRBJ1-1; D is unresolved. V gave up 3 bases and J gave up 7 bases, with 18 bases separating them. The CDR3 is made up of 15 amino acids. Germline loops: CDR1 SEHNR, CDR2 FQNEAQ (reference sequence). CDR3: CASSFPMESNIEAFF. CDR3 coding DNA: TGTGCCAGCAGCTTCCCTATGGAGAGTAATATTGAAGCTTTCTTT.

J is TRBJ1-1 and V is TRBV2; TRBD1 matches at 9 bases. CDR1 SNHLY and CDR2 FYNNEI come from the germline V gene. The trim removed 4 bases at V and 6 bases at J, leaving 3 bases unmatched. The CDR3 is made up of 13 amino acids. In nucleotides, the CDR3 is TGTGCCAGCAGTGGGGACAGGGTTTCTGAAGCTTTCTTT. It specifies CASSGDRVSEAFF.

This clone was recorded once. The V call is TRBV7-9, the J call TRBJ2-7, with 7 bases lining up with TRBD2. This CDR3 region has 12 residues. Germline V lookup: CDR1 SEHNR, CDR2 FQNEAQ (reference sequence). With V trimmed by 8 bases and J by 4 bases, 5 bases remained unmatched. The CDR3 here is CASASGAYEQYF. As DNA, the CDR3 is TGTGCCAGCGCTAGCGGAGCTTACGAGCAGTACTTC.

V gene TRBV7-9 combines with J gene TRBJ1-1, with TRBD1 as a possible D gene (5 bases). Germline assignment: CDR1 SEHNR and CDR2 FQNEAQ (reference sequence). With 4 bases removed from V and 6 bases from J, the gap between germline ends came to 15 bases. This CDR3 has 14 amino acids. The CDR3 DNA sequence: TGTGCCAGCAGCTCCACCAGGGTGAGCGCTGAAGCTTTCTTT. It encodes CASSSTRVSAEAFF.

The rearrangement uses TRBV18 and TRBJ2-2, with D unresolved. CDR1 KGHSH and CDR2 LQKENI come from the germline V gene. There are 14 residues in the CDR3. V dropped 2 bases and J dropped 7 bases, with 11 bases sitting between them. In nucleotides, the CDR3 is TGTGCCAGCTCACCAGAGACTCCGAACGGGGAGCTGTTTTTT. Translation: CASSPETPNGELFF.

This chain joins TRBV11-1 and TRBJ1-1, with D tentatively TRBD1 (6 bases). The ends were cut back, 2 bases at V and 7 bases at J, with 11 bases in the middle. The CDR3 spans 13 residues. Germline CDR1 is SGHAT and CDR2 is FQDESV (reference sequence). CDR3 DNA sequence: TGTGCCAGCAGCTTAAATAGGGGGATTGAAGCTTTCTTT. This translates into CASSLNRGIEAFF.

V is TRBV29-1 and J is TRBJ1-2; 9 nucleotides agree with TRBD1. Germline CDR1 reads SQVTM; CDR2 reads ANQGSEA. The CDR3 loop spans 14 amino acids. The trim removed 6 bases at V and 0 bases at J, leaving 5 bases unmatched. The CDR3 loop reads CSVGQGQSNYGYTF. Here the CDR3 DNA reads TGCAGCGTGGGACAGGGCCAGTCTAACTATGGCTACACCTTC.

The chain couples TRBV19 to TRBJ1-3; D ambiguous. Germline V gives CDR1 LNHDA, CDR2 SQIVND (reference sequence). The ends were cut back, 8 bases at V and 6 bases at J, with 11 bases in the middle. CDR3 size: 12 residues. CDR3 sequence: CASAASENTIYF. As DNA, the CDR3 is TGTGCCAGTGCAGCTAGCGAAAACACCATATATTTT.